In its sample, the clone carrying this T cell receptor beta chain was seen a few times. Its antigen remains unknown. The sample originates from a study of response to subunit inactivated influenza vaccine. Between the trimmed V and J ends, which lost 9 bases and 5 bases, there was a span of 23 bases. Germline V lookup: CDR1 MNHEY, CDR2 SMNVEV (reference sequence). This CDR3 has 15 amino acids. Findings and caveats of the study: The authors proposed limited new T cell recruitment per seasonal influenza vaccination.

TCRdb re-called the RT-PCR reads with MiXCR, one entry per CDR3 protein. The sample records around 200,000 distinct CDR3 sequences, around 9.2% being singletons. J is TRBJ2-7 and V is TRBV27; D assignment may be TRBD1 or TRBD2 (7 bases each). The source of this sequence is a man in his fifties who received an inactivated influenza vaccine. The sequencing used non-naive T cells sorted from PBMCs, collected on the day of vaccination. The CDR3 loop reads CASSQGGALWDEQYF. The CDR3 nucleotides are TGTGCCAGTAGTCAGGGGGGGGCCCTGTGGGACGAGCAGTACTTC.